A selection of T cell receptor beta chains follows, all from one sample in a study of cytomegalovirus exposure and HLA in healthy donors. Sequencing used immunoSEQ multiplex PCR; TCRdb keeps in-frame clones, though not all of them. The table shows 160,000 or so clones, with about 80% occurring only once. Sequencing was carried out using PBMCs. All receptors come from a man aged 18 to 30 in good health and CMV-seropositive. Both conserved end residues are part of each CDR3. The D gene is left open where the match is weak. Clone sizes are given selectively: once, few, many, or a class where the clone is expanded.

V gene,clone size,J gene,D gene,CDR3 protein,CDR3 DNA
TRBV6-1,.,TRBJ2-7,TRBD1,CASSMDRASDEQYF,TGTGCCAGCAGTATGGACAGGGCTAGTGACGAGCAGTACTTC
TRBV10-3,.,TRBJ2-3,TRBD2,CAIAGTSGRDVTDTQYF,TGTGCCATCGCAGGGACTAGCGGGAGGGATGTCACAGATACGCAGTATTTT
TRBV9,.,TRBJ2-1,TRBD1,CASSVVSNRGALNEQFF,TGTGCCAGCAGCGTAGTCTCCAACAGGGGTGCATTGAATGAGCAGTTCTTC
TRBV5-4,few,TRBJ2-7,TRBD1,CASSLQGMTYEQYF,TGTGCCAGCAGCTTACAGGGGATGACCTACGAGCAGTACTTC
TRBV5-4,few,TRBJ2-7,TRBD1,CASSTGQGRSYEQYF,TGTGCCAGCAGCACAGGACAGGGGAGGTCCTACGAGCAGTACTTC
TRBV5-4,.,TRBJ2-5,TRBD2,CASRDGTSGRAKTQYF,TGTGCCAGCAGGGACGGGACTAGCGGGAGGGCGAAGACCCAGTACTTC
TRBV27,.,TRBJ2-1,TRBD1,CASSAPTTGTGGNEQFF,TGTGCCAGCAGTGCCCCAACCACCGGGACAGGGGGGAATGAGCAGTTCTTC
TRBV4-1,.,TRBJ2-1,.,CASSRPSENEQFF,TGCGCCAGCAGCCGCCCCTCGGAGAATGAGCAGTTCTTC
TRBV19,.,TRBJ2-7,.,CATGPPGGHYEQYF,TGTGCCACCGGACCGCCGGGGGGCCACTACGAGCAGTACTTC
TRBV27,.,TRBJ2-7,TRBD1,CASSDRVSYEQYF,TGTGCCAGCAGTGACAGGGTTTCCTACGAGCAGTACTTC
TRBV6-6,.,TRBJ2-2,TRBD2,CASSNLAGGTGELFF,TGTGCCAGCAGCAATCTAGCGGGGGGCACCGGGGAGCTGTTTTTT
TRBV10-3,.,TRBJ2-7,TRBD1,CAIRRDRGGGEQYF,TGTGCCATCAGACGGGACAGGGGAGGCGGCGAGCAGTACTTC
TRBV4-3,.,TRBJ2-5,.,CASSQQTGVQETQYF,TGCGCCAGCAGCCAACAGACGGGGGTCCAAGAGACCCAGTACTTC
TRBV29-1,few,TRBJ2-3,.,CSVSQGSTDTQYF,TGCAGCGTCTCCCAGGGTAGCACAGATACGCAGTATTTT
TRBV5-1,.,TRBJ2-1,TRBD2,CASSLVSGTGNEQFF,TGCGCCAGCAGCTTGGTTAGCGGGACGGGCAATGAGCAGTTCTTC
TRBV13,.,TRBJ2-5,TRBD1,CASSLAFAGGEETQYF,TGTGCCAGCAGCTTAGCCTTCGCAGGGGGCGAGGAGACCCAGTACTTC
TRBV5-6,.,TRBJ2-5,TRBD2,CASSTVAGKLQETQYF,TGTGCCAGCAGCACTGTAGCGGGGAAGCTCCAAGAGACCCAGTACTTC
TRBV11-2,.,TRBJ2-3,.,CASSFPAAYTDTQYF,TGTGCCAGCAGCTTCCCTGCGGCTTACACAGATACGCAGTATTTT
TRBV19,.,TRBJ2-1,.,CASSMGSGTYNEQFF,TGTGCCAGTAGTATGGGTAGCGGAACCTACAATGAGCAGTTCTTC
TRBV6-5,once,TRBJ2-4,.,CASSYSGLNIQYF,TGTGCCAGCAGTTACAGTGGACTGAACATTCAGTACTTC
TRBV10-3,.,TRBJ1-3,.,CAIRIGQPLNTIYF,TGTGCCATCAGGATCGGACAGCCTTTAAACACCATATATTTT
TRBV29-1,.,TRBJ2-5,TRBD2,CSGRTSGTKTQYF,TGCAGCGGTAGGACTAGCGGTACTAAAACCCAGTACTTC
TRBV4-1,.,TRBJ2-7,.,CASSQDGPRGPPNYEQYF,TGCGCCAGCAGCCAAGACGGGCCGCGGGGACCCCCTAACTACGAGCAGTACTTC
TRBV5-6,few,TRBJ2-4,TRBD2,CASSYPTSGGENIQYF,TGTGCCAGCAGCTACCCGACTAGCGGGGGGGAAAACATTCAGTACTTC
TRBV27,few,TRBJ2-5,.,CASSLSGVGAQYF,TGTGCCAGCAGTTTGTCCGGGGTTGGGGCCCAGTACTTC
TRBV5-6,.,TRBJ2-1,TRBD2,CASSLFAGGPSSYNEQFF,TGTGCCAGCAGCTTGTTTGCGGGAGGCCCTTCCTCCTACAATGAGCAGTTCTTC
TRBV5-1,.,TRBJ2-7,TRBD2,CASSATGTSWTYEQYF,TGCGCCAGCAGCGCGACCGGGACTAGCTGGACCTACGAGCAGTACTTC
TRBV7-2,.,TRBJ1-5,.,CASSPQGSGSGQPQHF,TGTGCCAGCAGCCCACAGGGAAGCGGTTCGGGGCAGCCCCAGCATTTT
TRBV6-6,few,TRBJ1-5,.,CASSLVPTGYNQPQHF,TGTGCCAGCAGCCTGGTACCTACGGGGTACAATCAGCCCCAGCATTTT
TRBV7-9,.,TRBJ2-2,TRBD2,CASSPKREYTGELFF,TGTGCCAGCAGCCCCAAGCGGGAGTACACCGGGGAGCTGTTTTTT
TRBV25-1,.,TRBJ1-6,.,CASSLRGNNSPLHF,TGTGCCAGCAGTCTTCGGGGGAATAATTCACCCCTCCACTTT
TRBV14,.,TRBJ2-3,TRBD2,CASSPFSGGGSTDTQYF,TGTGCCAGCAGCCCCTTCTCGGGCGGGGGTAGCACAGATACGCAGTATTTT
TRBV9,.,TRBJ2-4,.,CASNKEGDIQYF,TGTGCCAGCAACAAGGAGGGTGACATTCAGTACTTC
TRBV30,.,TRBJ2-7,.,CAWSGESLLEQYF,TGTGCCTGGAGTGGCGAAAGTTTGTTGGAGCAGTACTTC
TRBV5-6,.,TRBJ1-2,.,CASSLVSQNYGYTF,TGTGCCAGCAGCTTGGTATCACAGAACTATGGCTACACCTTC
TRBV4-1,.,TRBJ2-1,TRBD2,CASSQDPSGGGNEQFF,TGCGCCAGCAGCCAAGACCCTAGCGGGGGGGGTAATGAGCAGTTCTTC
TRBV18,.,TRBJ2-2,TRBD1,CASSPGTGGGTNTGELFF,TGTGCCAGCTCACCTGGGACAGGGGGCGGCACGAACACCGGGGAGCTGTTTTTT
TRBV5-8,once,TRBJ1-6,.,CASLLSGSRSPLHF,TGTGCCAGCCTACTTTCAGGGTCTCGGTCACCCCTCCACTTT
TRBV15,.,TRBJ1-2,.,CATSPPGTILYGYTF,TGTGCCACCAGCCCTCCCGGTACGATCCTCTATGGCTACACCTTC
TRBV7-9,.,TRBJ2-1,TRBD2,CASINGLAGPSYNEQFF,TGTGCCAGCATCAACGGACTAGCGGGACCCTCCTACAATGAGCAGTTCTTC
TRBV9,.,TRBJ2-3,.,CASSVNGWADTQYF,TGTGCCAGCAGCGTTAACGGGTGGGCAGATACGCAGTATTTT
TRBV27,.,TRBJ1-5,.,CASSPHGQNSNQPQHF,TGTGCCAGCAGTCCGCACGGACAGAATAGCAATCAGCCCCAGCATTTT
TRBV27,.,TRBJ2-2,TRBD1,CASRRQGTTGELFF,TGTGCCAGCAGGAGACAGGGGACGACCGGGGAGCTGTTTTTT
TRBV9,.,TRBJ1-6,TRBD1,CASSTGAHSYNSPLHF,TGTGCCAGCAGTACAGGGGCCCACTCCTATAATTCACCCCTCCACTTT
TRBV5-4,once,TRBJ2-2,.,CASSRDTNTGELFF,TGTGCCAGCAGCCGGGACACCAACACCGGGGAGCTGTTTTTT
TRBV1,few,TRBJ2-1,.,CTSSQDRLAGSYEQFF,TGCACCAGCAGCCAAGATCGACTAGCGGGGAGTTATGAGCAGTTCTTC
TRBV5-4,once,TRBJ1-6,.,CASSSKGGQGRSPLHF,TGTGCCAGCAGTTCAAAAGGTGGGCAGGGCCGATCACCCCTCCACTTT
TRBV13,.,TRBJ2-1,.,CASRGAGAYEQFF,TGTGCCTCCCGAGGGGCGGGGGCCTATGAGCAGTTCTTC
TRBV30,.,TRBJ2-3,TRBD2,CAWSVGAGEDTQYF,TGTGCCTGGAGTGTTGGAGCGGGAGAAGATACGCAGTATTTT